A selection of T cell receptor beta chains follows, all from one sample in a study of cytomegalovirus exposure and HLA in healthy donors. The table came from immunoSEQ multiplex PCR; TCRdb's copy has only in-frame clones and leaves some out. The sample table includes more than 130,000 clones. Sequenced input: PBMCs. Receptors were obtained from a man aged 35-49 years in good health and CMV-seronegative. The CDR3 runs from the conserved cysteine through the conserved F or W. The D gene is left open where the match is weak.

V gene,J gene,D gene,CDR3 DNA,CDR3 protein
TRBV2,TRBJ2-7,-,TGTGCCAGCACCCTCTATAACTTCTACGAGCAGTACTTC,CASTLYNFYEQYF
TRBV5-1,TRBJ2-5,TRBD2,TGCGCCAGCAGCTTTAGCGGGGTCTATCAAGAGACCCAGTACTTC,CASSFSGVYQETQYF
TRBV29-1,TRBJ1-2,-,TGCAGCGTGGGGGGTGAGCCCAACAGCTATGGCTACACCTTC,CSVGGEPNSYGYTF
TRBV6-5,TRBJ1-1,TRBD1,TGTGCCAGCAGGCCCTGGGGACAGGGAGCGGGGGAAGCTTTCTTT,CASRPWGQGAGEAFF
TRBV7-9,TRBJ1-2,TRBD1,TGTGCCAGCAGCACTGGGACAGGCCAAATAAGTATGGGTGGCTACACCTTC,CASSTGTGQISMGGYTF
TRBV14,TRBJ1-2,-,TGTGCCAGCAGCCAAGGTCGGAGCTATGGCTACACCTTC,CASSQGRSYGYTF
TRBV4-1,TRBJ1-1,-,TGCGCCAGCAGCCATTCATTCGGGAACACTGAAGCTTTCTTT,CASSHSFGNTEAFF
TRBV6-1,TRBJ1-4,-,TGTGCCAGCAGCGACAGAACAACTAATGAAAAACTGTTTTTT,CASSDRTTNEKLFF
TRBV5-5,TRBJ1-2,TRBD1,TGTGCCAGCAGCTTGGCACAGGGGGGTGATTATGGCTACACCTTC,CASSLAQGGDYGYTF
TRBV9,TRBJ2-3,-,TGTGCCAGCAGCGTAGCTTGGCGGGGTGGCACAGATACGCAGTATTTT,CASSVAWRGGTDTQYF
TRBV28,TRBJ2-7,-,TGTGCCAGCAGTAAGGACAGACTCAGCTCCTACGAGCAGTACTTC,CASSKDRLSSYEQYF
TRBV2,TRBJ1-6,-,TGTGCCAGCAGAGGGGACATCAACTATAATTCACCCCTCCACTTT,CASRGDINYNSPLHF
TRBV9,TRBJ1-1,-,TGTGCCAGCAGCGGTTTGGGGGCCGCTGAAGCTTTCTTT,CASSGLGAAEAFF
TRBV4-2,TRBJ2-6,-,TGTGCCAGCAGCTCGCCGGGCTCTGGGGCCAACGTCCTGACTTTC,CASSSPGSGANVLTF
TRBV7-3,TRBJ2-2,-,TGTGCCAGCAGCCTAGGGACTCGGAACACCGGGGAGCTGTTTTTT,CASSLGTRNTGELFF
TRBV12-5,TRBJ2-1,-,TGTGCTAGTGGTGCAAACAGTTTCTACAATGAGCAGTTCTTC,CASGANSFYNEQFF
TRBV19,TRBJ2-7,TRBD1,TGTGCCAGTAGCTTGGGACAGCCCAACCACGAGCAGTACTTC,CASSLGQPNHEQYF
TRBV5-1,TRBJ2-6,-,TGCGCCAGCAGCTTGGACAGGTCCGCTGGGGCCAACGTCCTGACTTTC,CASSLDRSAGANVLTF
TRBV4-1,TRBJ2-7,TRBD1,TGCGCCAGCAGCCAAGAGCCGGGACAGGGGCTCCCCCTCGAGCAGTACTTC,CASSQEPGQGLPLEQYF
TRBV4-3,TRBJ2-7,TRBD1,TGCGCCAGCAGCCACCTGACAGGGAAATACTCCTACGAGCAGTACTTC,CASSHLTGKYSYEQYF
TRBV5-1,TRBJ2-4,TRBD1,TGCGCCAGCGGCCCGGGACAGGGAGTAAACATTCAGTACTTC,CASGPGQGVNIQYF
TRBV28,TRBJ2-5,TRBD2,TGTGCCAGCAGTTTAAGGTTAGCGGGGGTGATTCCCCAAGAGACCCAGTACTTC,CASSLRLAGVIPQETQYF
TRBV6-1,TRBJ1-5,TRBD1,TGTGCCAGCAACCAGGGGGCGGCTGGCAATCAGCCCCAGCATTTT,CASNQGAAGNQPQHF
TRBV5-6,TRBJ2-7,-,TGTGCCAGCAGCCCCCTCTTGCGGGGTCCCTCCTACGAGCAGTACTTC,CASSPLLRGPSYEQYF
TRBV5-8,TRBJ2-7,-,TGTGCCAGCAGCTCCCGGGACAACTACGAGCAGTACTTC,CASSSRDNYEQYF
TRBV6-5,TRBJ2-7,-,TGTGCCAGCAGTGGGTTCAGGGGCTCTTACGAGCAGTACTTC,CASSGFRGSYEQYF
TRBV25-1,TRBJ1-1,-,TGTGCCAGCAGTGAACCGGGCCGGGGGGAAGCTTTCTTT,CASSEPGRGEAFF
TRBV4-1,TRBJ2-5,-,TGCGCCAGCAGCCAAGATCCCGGAGAGACCCAGTACTTC,CASSQDPGETQYF
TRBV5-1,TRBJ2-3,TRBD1,TGCGCCAGCAGCTTGGACGGACAGGGATCGTTTGGGACAGATACGCAGTATTTT,CASSLDGQGSFGTDTQYF
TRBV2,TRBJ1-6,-,TGTGCCAGCAGTGAAGCGAGGGGACAAGGGATGGGTTATAATTCACCCCTCCACTTT,CASSEARGQGMGYNSPLHF
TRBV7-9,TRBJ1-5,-,TGTGCCAGCAGCTTAGCGGACACCGGGCTCCCACATTTT,CASSLADTGLPHF
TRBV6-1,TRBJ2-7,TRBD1,TGTGCCAGCAGGGACAGGTCTCGCTACTACGAGCAGTACTTC,CASRDRSRYYEQYF
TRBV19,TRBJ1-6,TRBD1,TGTGCCAGTAGTATCGGGACAGGGAATTCACCCCTCCACTTT,CASSIGTGNSPLHF
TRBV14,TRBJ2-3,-,TGTGCCAGCAGCCACAAAGATACGCAGTATTTT,CASSHKDTQYF
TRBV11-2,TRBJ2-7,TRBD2,TGTGCCAGTCGGCCGCGGGGGGTGGTACGGCTAGCTTACGAGCAGTACTTC,CASRPRGVVRLAYEQYF
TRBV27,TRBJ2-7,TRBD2,TGTGCCAGCACCCCAGCGGGGGGACCCTACGAGCAGTACTTC,CASTPAGGPYEQYF
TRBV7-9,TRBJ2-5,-,TGTGCCAGCAGCTTAGCGGGGCTCATGGAGACCCAGTACTTC,CASSLAGLMETQYF
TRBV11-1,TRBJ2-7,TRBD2,TGTGCCAGCAGCTTTAACAGCGGGGTCGGCGAGCAGTACTTC,CASSFNSGVGEQYF
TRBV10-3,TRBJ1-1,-,TGTGCCATCAAAGGGATCCAGGGCACTGAAGCTTTCTTT,CAIKGIQGTEAFF
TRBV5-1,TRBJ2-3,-,TGCGCCAGCAGCTTGGGGTTAGGCGGCAGTTCCACAGATACGCAGTATTTT,CASSLGLGGSSTDTQYF
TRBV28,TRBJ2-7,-,TGTGCCAGCAGTTCCCCGGGGGGCTCCTCCTACGAGCAGTACTTC,CASSSPGGSSYEQYF
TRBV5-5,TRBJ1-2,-,TGTGCCAGCAGCTTGGGCAGTACCAACTATGGCTACACCTTC,CASSLGSTNYGYTF
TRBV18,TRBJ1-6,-,TGTGCCAGCTCACCATCGGGGAGCTCCTATAATTCACCCCTCCACTTT,CASSPSGSSYNSPLHF
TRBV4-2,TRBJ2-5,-,TGTGCCAGCAGCCAATCTTCGACTTACCAAGAGACCCAGTACTTC,CASSQSSTYQETQYF
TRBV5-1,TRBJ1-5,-,TGCGCCAGCAGCCCTGGGGACATTCCCAATCAGCCCCAGCATTTT,CASSPGDIPNQPQHF
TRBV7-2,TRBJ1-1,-,TGTGCCAGCAGCTTCACAGACATGAACACTGAAGCTTTCTTT,CASSFTDMNTEAFF
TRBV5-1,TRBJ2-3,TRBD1,TGCGCCAGCAGAAACTCCGGACAGGGTTCAGATACGCAGTATTTT,CASRNSGQGSDTQYF
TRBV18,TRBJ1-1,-,TGTGCCAGCTCACCACCTTCGCGCGTGAACACTGAAGCTTTCTTT,CASSPPSRVNTEAFF
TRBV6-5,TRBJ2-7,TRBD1,TGTGCCAGCAGTTACCGACAGGGTGGGTCCTACGAGCAGTACTTC,CASSYRQGGSYEQYF
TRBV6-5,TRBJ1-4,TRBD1,TGTGCCAGCAGTTACCATTCAGGGGGCTCGGGGGAAAAACTGTTTTTT,CASSYHSGGSGEKLFF
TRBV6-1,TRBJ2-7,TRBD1,TGTGCCAGCAGTGAATCAGGGGGCGAGCAGTACTTC,CASSESGGEQYF
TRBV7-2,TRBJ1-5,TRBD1,TGTGCCAGCAGCTTAGGGGGACAGGGGCGCCTGAGCAATCAGCCCCAGCATTTT,CASSLGGQGRLSNQPQHF
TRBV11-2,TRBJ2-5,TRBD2,TGTGCCAGCAGCTTAGATGGAGCGGGGGGGCTTGAGACCCAGTACTTC,CASSLDGAGGLETQYF